This TCR beta chain was retrieved from a study of OX40 agonist ivuxolimab in advanced cancers. Patients who had autoimmune disease history or got systemic immunosuppression were left out. The timepoints at which blood was sampled were baseline, cycle 4 day 1, and cycle 7 day 1. Whole-study results and caveats: With doses of 0.1-3.0 mg/kg, partial responders showed among the lowest clonal expansion.

As for this clone: The target antigen is unknown.

Clones were read by immunoSEQ multiplex PCR, and TCRdb kept only the in-frame ones, dropping some. The repertoire includes around 80,000 clones, roughly 84% of them detected once, and approximately 0.3% sits in the top ten. The TCR was taken from an adult with an advanced solid tumor such as melanoma, head and neck, liver or kidney cancer. Here the sequenced sample was CD4+ or CD8+ T cells sorted from blood, taken in a trial of the OX40 agonist ivuxolimab.

The CDR3 is CASSPQVALNTEAFF. For the CDR3, the DNA is TGTGCCAGCTCACCACAAGTGGCCCTGAACACTGAAGCTTTCTTT. This chain uses TRBV18 with TRBJ1-1; D gene ambiguous. This CDR3 is built from 15 residues. Germline values: CDR1 KGHSH, CDR2 LQKENI. The V end was cut by 1 base, the J end by 0 bases, with 9 bases between.